This paragraph reports one T cell receptor (beta chain). The data are from a study of OX40 agonist ivuxolimab in advanced cancers. Repertoires were generated with immunoSEQ multiplex PCR, while TCRdb's copy carries only in-frame clones and drops some. The sample includes tens of thousands of clones, around nine tenths of them seen just once. This clonotype originated in an adult with an advanced solid tumor such as melanoma, head and neck, liver or kidney cancer. The sample in question was CD4+ or CD8+ T cells sorted from blood, obtained in a trial of the OX40 agonist ivuxolimab.

CDR3 protein: CASSLFGTYEQYF. As DNA, the CDR3 is TGTGCCAGCAGCTTATTCGGAACCTACGAGCAGTACTTC. The gene calls are TRBV5-4 and TRBJ2-7; D is unclear. V was trimmed by 2 bases and J by 2 bases, leaving 8 bases between them. The V gene's germline CDR1 is SGHNT and CDR2 YYREEE (reference sequence). The CDR3 length is 13 residues.